A selection of T cell receptor beta chains follows, all from one sample in a study of beta chain features in type 1 diabetes. Data came from immunoSEQ multiplex PCR; TCRdb stores just in-frame clones and leaves some out. The table has a few hundred thousand clones, over 11% seen once. The material sequenced was naive CD4+ T cells from blood. Receptor source: a man aged 30 to 45 with type 1 diabetes. Both conserved end residues are part of each CDR3. Fields, in order: clone size, CDR3 length, V gene, D gene, J gene, CDR3 DNA, CDR3 protein. A D gene is named only where the DNA matches it firmly. Clone sizes are given selectively: once, few, many, or a class where the clone is expanded.

>.|15|TRBV5-1|TRBD2|TRBJ2-3
TGCGCCAGCAGCTTGGCGGCTAGCGGGGGTGATACGCAGTATTTT
CASSLAASGGDTQYF
>.|16|TRBV9|.|TRBJ1-5
TGTGCCAGCAGCCGAGGGTCGGAGGTGAACAATCAGCCCCAGCATTTT
CASSRGSEVNNQPQHF
>.|16|TRBV19|TRBD1|TRBJ2-1
TGTGCCAGTAGTATGGGCGGACAGGGGGCATACAATGAGCAGTTCTTC
CASSMGGQGAYNEQFF
>few|14|TRBV19|TRBD1|TRBJ1-1
TGTGCCAGTAGTGCCGACAGGGGGAACACTGAAGCTTTCTTT
CASSADRGNTEAFF
>.|15|TRBV2|TRBD2|TRBJ2-3
TGTGCCAGCAGTGAAGAGGTAGCGGGGGGAGATACGCAGTATTTT
CASSEEVAGGDTQYF
>.|13|TRBV18|TRBD1|TRBJ2-7
TGTGCCAGCTTACAGGGGGACTCCTACGAGCAGTACTTC
CASLQGDSYEQYF
>few|16|TRBV6-1|TRBD1|TRBJ2-5
TGTGCCAGCAGTGATTCACAGCCAGGGGGCTTGGAGACCCAGTACTTC
CASSDSQPGGLETQYF
>many|13|TRBV30|.|TRBJ2-3
TGTGCCTGGACCCGACATGCCCGGGATACGCAGTATTTT
CAWTRHARDTQYF
>few|16|TRBV7-9|TRBD1|TRBJ1-2
TGTGCCAGCAGCCCCAAAGTAGGGCAGGGGGCAGGTGGCTACACCTTC
CASSPKVGQGAGGYTF
>.|17|TRBV18|TRBD2|TRBJ2-3
TGTGCCAGCTCACCGGGACTAGCGGGGGCTAGCACAGATACGCAGTATTTT
CASSPGLAGASTDTQYF
>few|13|TRBV5-4|TRBD1|TRBJ1-1
TGTGCCAGCAGCTTACAGGGGAGCACTGAAGCTTTCTTT
CASSLQGSTEAFF
>few|11|TRBV2|.|TRBJ2-4
TGTGCCAGCAGTGACGTACTTTCTTCGTACTTC
CASSDVLSSYF
>few|16|TRBV4-1|TRBD2|TRBJ2-3
TGCGCCAGCAGCCGACTAGCGGGAGGGTTCTCAGATACGCAGTATTTT
CASSRLAGGFSDTQYF
>few|14|TRBV7-2|TRBD1|TRBJ1-5
TGTGCCAGCAGCTTGGGACAGCTCAATCAGCCCCAGCATTTT
CASSLGQLNQPQHF
>few|15|TRBV7-8|.|TRBJ1-3
TGTGCCAGCACCCCCTACCTTAGCTCTGGAAACACCATATATTTT
CASTPYLSSGNTIYF
>few|16|TRBV25-1|TRBD1|TRBJ1-2
TGTGCCAGCAGCGCCGCCGGGACAGGGGAGGGCTATGGCTACACCTTC
CASSAAGTGEGYGYTF
>few|14|TRBV29-1|.|TRBJ2-3
TGCAGCGTCCAGGACAGCTATAACACAGATACGCAGTATTTT
CSVQDSYNTDTQYF
>few|16|TRBV4-2|.|TRBJ1-5
TGTGCCAGCAGCCAAGAGGGCAGTACGAGCAATCAGCCCCAGCATTTT
CASSQEGSTSNQPQHF
>few|14|TRBV7-9|.|TRBJ2-7
TGTGCCAGCAGCTTAGCACAGGAATCCTACGAGCAGTACTTC
CASSLAQESYEQYF
>.|14|TRBV19|TRBD2|TRBJ2-1
TGTGCCAGTAGTCCCGGACTAGACCGGAGTGAGCAGTTCTTC
CASSPGLDRSEQFF
>.|14|TRBV19|.|TRBJ1-5
TGTGCCAGTAGTATTGGGAGGGATGATCAGCCCCAGCATTTT
CASSIGRDDQPQHF
>few|14|TRBV30|TRBD1|TRBJ1-2
TGTGCCTGGACCCAAGCGGCAGGGGGCTATGGCTACACCTTC
CAWTQAAGGYGYTF
>few|14|TRBV19|TRBD1|TRBJ2-7
TGTGCCAGTAGTGTGGACAGGGAGAGGAACGAGCAGTACTTC
CASSVDRERNEQYF
>.|15|TRBV10-3|TRBD1|TRBJ1-2
TGTGCCATCAGTCAAACAGGGGTCCCTAACTATGGCTACACCTTC
CAISQTGVPNYGYTF
>few|13|TRBV5-1|.|TRBJ2-7
TGCGCCAGCAGCTTGGACCGGGAGTACGAGCAGTACTTC
CASSLDREYEQYF
>.|12|TRBV15|.|TRBJ2-3
TGTGCCACCAGCACCGTCGAGAATACGCAGTATTTT
CATSTVENTQYF
>few|16|TRBV5-1|TRBD2|TRBJ2-3
TGCGCCAGCAGTTCCCTGACTAGCGGGACCGCAGATACGCAGTATTTT
CASSSLTSGTADTQYF
>.|13|TRBV27|TRBD1|TRBJ2-7
TGTGCCAGCAGCCGGGACAGATCCTACGAGCAGTACTTC
CASSRDRSYEQYF
>.|14|TRBV6-5|.|TRBJ2-7
TGTGCCAGCAGGGCCCGTTCATTCTCCTACGAGCAGTACTTC
CASRARSFSYEQYF
>.|14|TRBV7-9|.|TRBJ2-4
TGTGCCAGCAGCCTAACGACGAGTCGGGACATTCAGTACTTC
CASSLTTSRDIQYF
>few|15|TRBV6-1|.|TRBJ1-5
TGTGCCAGCAGCCACGGGTCCGTCGGTGATCAGCCCCAGCATTTT
CASSHGSVGDQPQHF
>few|15|TRBV7-8|TRBD2|TRBJ2-1
TGTGCCAGCAGCAAAGCGGGGGGGCCGGACAATGAGCAGTTCTTC
CASSKAGGPDNEQFF